This T cell receptor (beta chain) was captured by sequencing in a study of T cells in localized non-small cell lung cancer. The method was immunoSEQ multiplex PCR; TCRdb's version includes in-frame clones alone and lacks a portion of them. The sample lists about 27,000 clones, around four fifths seen once, with 4.1% in the top ten. CDR3 length equals 14 residues. Trimming removed 1 base at V and 0 bases at J, with 7 bases between. CDR1 and CDR2 from the germline V gene are SGHVS and FNYEAQ. This clone appeared a single time. The antigen is unknown. Findings of the study overall: Median around 56 top-100 tumor clones were shared with paired adjacent lung.

The sequences come from peripheral blood, collected before any cancer treatment. This receptor was taken from a woman aged 35 to 75 with stage I lung adenocarcinoma. The rearrangement joins TRBV7-6 to TRBJ2-7, with D uncertain. The CDR3 reads CASSLEQSSYEQYF. In DNA form, the CDR3 reads TGTGCCAGCAGCTTAGAACAGAGCTCCTACGAGCAGTACTTC. Combining the CDR3 with reference TRBV7-6 and TRBJ2-7 gives the whole variable domain GAGVSQSPRYKVTKRGQDVALRCDPISGHVSLYWYRQALGQGPEFLTYFNYEAQQDKSGLPNDRFSAERPEGSISTLTIQRTEQRDSAMYRCASSLEQSSYEQYFGPGTRLTVT.